This T cell receptor beta chain was obtained from a study of beta chain features in type 1 diabetes. Turning to the study itself: Sorted cells examined across all samples numbered 100 million to 140 million.

Overall study findings and caveats: Type 1 diabetes patients had moderately but significantly shorter TCRB CDR3s in all four CD4+ subsets. In cDNA sequencing, cells with high TCR expression could be over-represented.

Germline values: CDR1 SGDLS, CDR2 YYNGEE. The V gene lost 0 bases and the J gene lost 1 base, with 17 bases spanning the gap. The CDR3 is 18 amino acids. As for this clone: Its antigen is unidentified.

Expressed TCRB transcripts were sequenced, since all the RNA that had been isolated was reverse transcribed. Libraries were prepared by immunoSEQ multiplex PCR; TCRdb keeps only in-frame clonotypes and omits some of them. The table shows 350,000 to 450,000 clones, with around 13% occurring only once. This chain connects TRBV9 to TRBJ2-4; D perhaps matches TRBD1 (5 bases). The receptor was derived from a young man in good health. Sequenced input: naive CD4+ T cells from blood. CDR3 coding DNA: TGTGCCAGCAGCGTAGGCAGGGAAGGGTTCGGGGCCAAAAACATTCAGTACTTC. The encoded protein is CASSVGREGFGAKNIQYF.